One and the same sample provided the 24 T cell receptor beta chains below, sequenced in a study of Tregs in tolerant kidney transplant recipients. Recipients received nonmyeloablative bone marrow transplants from related graft donors, with transient mixed chimerism. The protocol was immunoSEQ multiplex PCR, while the TCRdb copy is restricted to in-frame clones and leaves out a portion. The sample includes about 81,000 clones, roughly nine tenths of them seen just once. The sample here was CD4+ T cells from blood (PBMCs), taken 24 months after the transplant. The receptors here all came from a human patient who received a combined kidney and bone marrow transplant. The graft donor may be the source of some T cells.

V usage is TRBV5-6 and J usage is TRBJ1-1; 9 nucleotides align to TRBD1. This CDR3 is 17 amino acids long. Germline V gene data show CDR1 as SGHDT and CDR2 as YYEEEE. J lost 4 bases, V lost 0 bases, and 10 bases had no gene match. The chain's CDR3 is CASSLGDRAWGGTEAFF. Written as DNA, the CDR3 is TGTGCCAGCAGCTTGGGGGACAGGGCTTGGGGGGGCACTGAAGCTTTCTTT.

As concerns this clone: An end of the junction does not agree with germline; a read error may underlie this. Different DNA sequences within this sample yield the same CDR3. The gene calls are TRBV14 and TRBJ1-6; D might be TRBD1 (5 bases). Per the germline V gene, CDR1 is SGHDN and CDR2 is FVKESK. The CDR3 is made up of 13 amino acids. As DNA, the CDR3 is TGTGCCAGCAGTTGGGGGGTATATTCCCCCCTCCACTTT. Its protein is CASSWGVYSPLHF. Supplemented by reference TRBV14 and TRBJ1-6, the full variable domain reads EAGVTQFPSHSVIEKGQTVTLRCDPISGHDNLYWYRRVMGKEIKFLLHFVKESKQDESGMPNNRFLAERTGGTYSTLKVQPAELEDSGVYFCASSWGVYSPLHFGNGTRLTVT.

V and J are TRBV5-1 and TRBJ2-1; D possibly corresponds to TRBD1 (5 bases). The CDR3 has 15 residues. From germline, CDR1 is SGHRS and CDR2 YFSETQ. V lost 2 bases and J 1 base, leaving 10 bases between the germline ends. CDR3 in amino acids: CASSFLQGSYNEQFF. CDR3 sequence (DNA): TGCGCCAGCAGCTTTCTTCAGGGTTCCTACAATGAGCAGTTCTTC.

The chain is built from TRBV7-6 and TRBJ2-7; 7 bases are a match to TRBD1. The CDR3 runs 13 residues. The germline V gene has CDR1 SGHVS and CDR2 FNYEAQ. The V and J ends lost 3 bases and 2 bases, in that order; junction bases with no gene match: 1. CDR3: CASSFDRAYEQYF. The DNA for the CDR3 is TGTGCCAGCAGCTTCGACAGGGCCTACGAGCAGTACTTC.

This chain uses TRBV18 with TRBJ2-7, with D possibly matching TRBD1 (6 bases). The CDR3 spans 21 residues. From germline, CDR1 is KGHSH and CDR2 LQKENI. V was cut by 3 bases and J by 2 bases, with 32 bases left in between. CDR3 protein: CASSPEAQKKKKDRLTYEQYF. CDR3 sequence (DNA): TGTGCCAGCTCACCCGAGGCTCAGAAGAAGAAGAAAGACAGGCTAACCTACGAGCAGTACTTC.

The chain is built from TRBV30 and TRBJ1-2; D remains ambiguous. V was pared by 0 bases and J by 5 bases, with 7 bases between. Germline V gene sequence: CDR1 GTSNPN, CDR2 SVGIG (reference sequence). CDR3 length equals 12 residues. CDR3 sequence: CAWSVGGYGYTF. The DNA for the CDR3 is TGTGCCTGGAGTGTGGGAGGATATGGCTACACCTTC. The variable domain in full, with the rest retrieved from reference TRBV30 and TRBJ1-2, is SQTIHQWPATLVQPVGSPLSLECTVEGTSNPNLYWYRQAAGRGLQLLFYSVGIGQISSEVPQNLSASRPQDRQFILSSKKLLLSDSGFYLCAWSVGGYGYTFGSGTRLTVV.

The chain is built from TRBV7-2 and TRBJ1-2, with 7 bases identical to TRBD1. CDR3 length: 16 residues. Germline V gene sequence: CDR1 SGHTA, CDR2 FQGNSA. V lost 5 bases and J lost 3; bases outside the gene matches: 12. DNA of the CDR3: TGTGCCAGCAGCCCTTACAGTGCAGGGGGTTACTATGGCTACACCTTC. Translation: CASSPYSAGGYYGYTF.

This chain joins TRBV29-1 and TRBJ1-2; a weak D match, TRBD1 (6 bases). The V end was cut by 4 bases, the J end by 1 base, with 13 bases between. The CDR3 loop spans 14 amino acids. Germline V lookup: CDR1 SQVTM, CDR2 ANQGSEA. The CDR3 region has the DNA TGCAGCGTTGTCGGGACAAACCTTAACTATGGCTACACCTTC. Its protein product is CSVVGTNLNYGYTF.

The chain is built from TRBV11-2 and TRBJ2-7, with 14 nucleotides matching TRBD2. Germline CDR1 reads SGHAT; CDR2 reads FQNNGV. The CDR3 totals 15 residues. The J segment lost 3 bases and the V segment lost 5 bases, leaving 3 bases of the junction unmatched. The CDR3: CASSTGTSGSYEQYF. The CDR3 bases are TGTGCCAGCAGCACCGGGACTAGCGGGAGCTACGAGCAGTACTTC.

This chain connects TRBV4-1 to TRBJ2-7; 8 nucleotides align to TRBD2. CDR1 MGHRA and CDR2 YSYEKL come from the germline V gene. J was trimmed by 4 bases and V by 0 bases; bases with no gene match: 8. The CDR3 length is 16 residues. The CDR3 DNA sequence: TGCGCCAGCAGCCAAGATTTCGGGGGGGCCTTTTACGAGCAGTACTTC. Translating it yields CASSQDFGGAFYEQYF.

The chain employs TRBV7-2 and TRBJ2-5; the D is unclear. Between the trimmed V and J ends, which lost 7 bases and 4 bases, there was a span of 7 bases. The CDR3 length is 11 residues. Per germline, CDR1 SGHTA and CDR2 FQGNSA. CDR3 DNA sequence: TGTGCCAGCAACAGCATAGAGACCCAGTACTTC. Protein sequence: CASNSIETQYF. The entire variable domain, with the rest obtained from reference TRBV7-2 and TRBJ2-5, is as follows: GAGVSQSPSNKVTEKGKDVELRCDPISGHTALYWYRQSLGQGLEFLIYFQGNSAPDKSGLPSDRFSAERTGGSVSTLTIQRTQQEDSAVYLCASNSIETQYFGPGTRLLVL.

The chain employs TRBV10-3 and TRBJ1-2; TRBD1 aligns across 9 bases. From germline, CDR1 is ENHRY and CDR2 SYGVKD. The length of the CDR3 is 16 residues. V shed 5 bases and J 5 bases; nucleotides not matched to a gene: 12. CDR3: CAISSPGTGRAYGYTF. The CDR3 DNA sequence: TGTGCCATCAGTAGTCCCGGGACAGGGAGGGCGTATGGCTACACCTTC.

The chain carries TRBV5-1 and TRBJ2-7; D might be TRBD2 (5 bases). Trimming took 10 bases from V and 6 from J, leaving 29 bases between them. Germline V gene lookup returns CDR1 SGHRS and CDR2 YFSETQ. This CDR3 contains 16 residues. CDR3 in DNA: TGCGCCCCTACCCCTGACTACCTCGATTCCGTGATCGAGCAGTACTTC. Translation gives CAPTPDYLDSVIEQYF.

The rearrangement joins TRBV19 to TRBJ2-6; no definite D call. There are 15 residues in the CDR3. V lost 6 bases and J lost 4, with 13 bases in between. Germline V gene lookup returns CDR1 LNHDA and CDR2 SQIVND (reference sequence). The CDR3 spells CASRALPSGANVLTF. For the CDR3, the DNA is TGTGCCAGTAGAGCCCTCCCCTCCGGGGCCAACGTCCTGACTTTC.

The chain links TRBV30 to TRBJ1-2; 7 bases line up with TRBD1. In germline, CDR1 is GTSNPN, CDR2 SVGIG (reference sequence). The CDR3 covers 12 residues. The V and J ends lost 1 base and 5 bases, in that order; junction bases with no gene match: 1. CDR3 coding DNA: TGTGCCTGGAGTGAGACAGGGTATGGCTACACCTTC. Encoded protein: CAWSETGYGYTF. The whole variable domain, filled in from reference TRBV30 and TRBJ1-2, reads SQTIHQWPATLVQPVGSPLSLECTVEGTSNPNLYWYRQAAGRGLQLLFYSVGIGQISSEVPQNLSASRPQDRQFILSSKKLLLSDSGFYLCAWSETGYGYTFGSGTRLTVV.

The rearrangement links TRBV5-1 to TRBJ2-7, with D tentatively TRBD1 (6 bases). Trimming took 1 base from V and 0 from J, leaving 11 bases between them. Germline CDR1 and CDR2: SGHRS and YFSETQ. The length of the CDR3 is 15 residues. The CDR3, as DNA: TGCGCCAGCAGCTTGAATACAGGGAGCTCCTACGAGCAGTACTTC. Its translation is CASSLNTGSSYEQYF. The full variable domain, its missing parts supplied by reference TRBV5-1 and TRBJ2-7, is KAGVTQTPRYLIKTRGQQVTLSCSPISGHRSVSWYQQTPGQGLQFLFEYFSETQRNKGNFPGRFSGRQFSNSRSEMNVSTLELGDSALYLCASSLNTGSSYEQYFGPGTRLTVT.

The rearrangement links TRBV30 to TRBJ1-6; D gene unclear. Per germline, CDR1 GTSNPN and CDR2 SVGIG (reference sequence). CDR3 size: 13 residues. V lost 5 bases, J lost 1 base, and 6 bases lay in between. The DNA for the CDR3 is TGTGCCTGGGGCAAATCCTATAATTCACCCCTCCACTTT. Its translation is CAWGKSYNSPLHF.

V and J are TRBV7-2 and TRBJ2-5, with 14 nucleotides matching TRBD2. Germline CDR1 is SGHTA and CDR2 is FQGNSA. The CDR3 has 16 amino acids. The ends lost 4 bases at V and 5 bases at J; junction bases unmatched: 6. CDR3 nucleotides: TGTGCCAGCAGCTGGGGACTAGCGGGAGACGGTGAGACCCAGTACTTC. Protein product: CASSWGLAGDGETQYF. Supplemented by reference TRBV7-2 and TRBJ2-5, the full variable domain reads GAGVSQSPSNKVTEKGKDVELRCDPISGHTALYWYRQSLGQGLEFLIYFQGNSAPDKSGLPSDRFSAERTGGSVSTLTIQRTQQEDSAVYLCASSWGLAGDGETQYFGPGTRLLVL.

This clone was seen only a few times. This rearrangement joins TRBV6-5 to TRBJ2-1; 7 bases match TRBD2. Losses at the gene ends were 2 bases for V and 2 bases for J; bases not matched to a gene: 6. In germline, CDR1 is MNHEY, CDR2 SVGAGI. The CDR3 consists of 16 residues. CDR3 region: CASSYTGTTPYNEQFF. The CDR3 region has the DNA TGTGCCAGCAGTTACACCGGGACTACGCCCTACAATGAGCAGTTCTTC.

This chain connects TRBV7-9 to TRBJ2-3; TRBD2 matches at 7 bases. J lost 1 base, V lost 1 base, and 5 bases had no gene match. The CDR3 extends over 16 amino acids. Germline-derived CDR1 and CDR2 are SEHNR and FQNEAQ (reference sequence). The CDR3 here is CASSLGASGGTDTQYF. Here the CDR3 DNA reads TGTGCCAGCAGCTTAGGAGCTAGCGGAGGCACAGATACGCAGTATTTT.

Details on this clone: At one of its ends the junction is not consistent with the germline gene, which may arise from a read error. J is TRBJ2-7 and V is TRBV4-3; weak D call: TRBD2 (6 bases). Germline V lookup: CDR1 LGHNA, CDR2 YSLEER. This CDR3 contains 16 residues. CDR3 region: CASRQDRDFYSYEQYF. CDR3 in DNA: TGCGCCAGCAGGCAAGACCGGGACTTCTACTCCTACGAGCAGTACTTC.

The rearrangement uses TRBV7-9 and TRBJ2-2; 8 nucleotides align to TRBD1. V gave up 7 bases and J gave up 3 bases; unmatched junction bases: 13. The CDR3 has 17 amino acids. CDR1 and CDR2 (germline): SEHNR, FQNEAQ (reference sequence). CDR3 protein: CASNLGDRGLDTGELFF. CDR3 coding DNA: TGTGCCAGCAACTTGGGAGACAGGGGACTCGACACCGGGGAGCTGTTTTTT.

V gene TRBV10-3 combines with J gene TRBJ2-7; 7 bases agree with TRBD2. This CDR3 is built from 16 residues. The V segment lost 6 bases and the J segment 3 bases; nucleotides outside the gene matches: 14. The germline gives CDR1 ENHRY, CDR2 SYGVKD. CDR3 amino acids: CAIRAYRSGMVYEQYF. In DNA form, the CDR3 reads TGTGCCATCAGAGCCTATAGGAGCGGGATGGTCTACGAGCAGTACTTC.

This chain uses TRBV7-8 with TRBJ1-5; D call uncertain. From germline, CDR1 is SGHVS and CDR2 FQNEAQ. V was trimmed by 4 bases and J by 0 bases, leaving 13 bases between them. The CDR3 has 16 amino acids. CDR3 residues: CASSSLGVYSNQPQHF. The CDR3 nucleotides read TGTGCCAGCAGCTCTCTCGGGGTTTATAGCAATCAGCCCCAGCATTTT.